This entry lists 18 T cell receptor beta chains sequenced from one sample in a study of T cells in Graves' hyperthyroidism and ophthalmopathy (dated by TCRdb to the late 2010s). Library creation used multiplex PCR. The instrument given in TCRdb is Illumina HiSeq 2000. TCR beta CDR3 regions were amplified from RNA transcripts. A first-round RT-PCR of the TCR CDR3 used the HTBI primer set with the Qiagen OneStep RT-PCR kit. TCRdb cleaned the public reads at Q25 with fastp, built clones with MiXCR and kept in-frame beta chains. For every CDR3 protein sequence, its rows merge into one entry that carries the most common genes and DNA. Across this sample there are about 250,000 distinct CDR3 sequences, with roughly 15% seen only once. The ten largest clones add up to about 33% of the sample. Sequences were obtained from blood. The source of these receptors is a woman aged 45-65 years with Graves' hyperthyroidism that later progressed to Graves' ophthalmopathy.

The chain employs TRBV7-8 and TRBJ1-6, with no clear D. This CDR3 spans 15 amino acids. The germline gives CDR1 SGHVS, CDR2 FQNEAQ. V was trimmed by 1 base and J by 2 bases, leaving 6 bases between them. The CDR3 sequence: CASSLVRPYNSPLHF. The CDR3, as DNA: TGTGCCAGCAGCTTAGTAAGACCCTATAATTCACCCCTCCACTTT.

This clonotype was seen only a few times. The chain is built from TRBV28 and TRBJ2-6; 7 bases map to TRBD2. The CDR3 is 14 amino acids. The V gene's germline CDR1 is MDHEN and CDR2 SYDVKM. The J segment lost 8 bases and the V segment lost 7 bases, leaving 8 bases of the junction unmatched. CDR3: CASTTTGGSNVLTF. In DNA, the CDR3 is TGTGCCAGCACAACGACGGGGGGATCCAACGTCCTGACTTTC.

The chain links TRBV7-9 to TRBJ2-3, with D perhaps being TRBD1 or TRBD2 (5 bases each). V lost 5 bases and J 6 bases, leaving 24 bases between the germline ends. The CDR3 has 17 amino acids. Germline CDR1 reads SEHNR; CDR2 reads FQNEAQ (reference sequence). The CDR3 coding sequence is TGTGCCAGCAGCCGGGGTGGGACCCGGGACCCCTTGGATACGCAGTATTTT. Its translation: CASSRGGTRDPLDTQYF.

This clonotype showed up just a few times. The V and J genes are TRBV20-1 and TRBJ2-7; 8 positions match TRBD1. This CDR3 is built from 14 residues. The germline V gene encodes CDR1 DFQATT and CDR2 SNEGSKA (reference sequence). Losses at the gene ends were 6 bases for V and 4 bases for J; bases not matched to a gene: 11. CDR3 residues: CSALPRTGPYEQYF. The CDR3 region has the DNA TGCAGTGCGCTGCCCCGGACAGGGCCATACGAGCAGTACTTC.

The chain joins TRBV4-2 to TRBJ2-1, with D uncertain. Deletions cut 0 bases from V and 8 bases from J, with 8 bases between. The CDR3 runs 13 residues. Germline CDR1 is LGHNA and CDR2 is YNFKEQ. The CDR3 DNA reads TGTGCCAGCAGCCAAGATTCGGTGGATGAGCAGTTCTTC. Translated, it gives CASSQDSVDEQFF.

The chain couples TRBV5-1 to TRBJ2-5; 7 nucleotides agree with TRBD1. J gave up 3 bases and V 0 bases, and 5 bases lay outside the gene matches. The CDR3 has 15 residues. Germline CDR1 SGHRS, CDR2 YFSETQ. The CDR3 is CASSLGADREETQYF. Here the CDR3 DNA reads TGCGCCAGCAGCTTGGGGGCCGACAGGGAAGAGACCCAGTACTTC.

The V call is TRBV19, the J call TRBJ1-1; possible D gene TRBD1, 5 bases. CDR1 and CDR2 (germline): LNHDA, SQIVND (reference sequence). The CDR3 runs 15 residues. Trimming took 8 bases from V and 2 from J, leaving 18 bases between them. The CDR3 DNA follows: TGTGCCAGTTCAGGGACGGGCAGGGCAAACACTGAAGCTTTCTTT. Encoded protein: CASSGTGRANTEAFF.

This clonotype was seen many times. The V and J genes are TRBV10-2 and TRBJ2-7; perhaps TRBD1 as D (5 bases). The CDR3 runs to 14 residues. V dropped 6 bases and J dropped 0 bases, with 12 bases sitting between them. The germline gives CDR1 WSHSY, CDR2 SAAADI. The CDR3 here is CASREDSPSYEQYF. The CDR3 DNA sequence: TGCGCCAGCAGGGAAGACAGTCCCTCCTACGAGCAGTACTTC.

This clonotype was seen repeatedly, ten times or more. The genes are TRBV2 and TRBJ2-7, with D unresolved. V lost 0 bases and J 6 bases, leaving 18 bases between the germline ends. Germline CDR1 is SNHLY and CDR2 is FYNNEI. The CDR3 is made up of 16 amino acids. As DNA, the CDR3 is TGTGCCAGCAGTGAAGCGCAAGGCCTAGGCCTCTTCGAGCAGTACTTC. Its protein product is CASSEAQGLGLFEQYF.

This clonotype was detected a few times. The rearrangement joins TRBV9 to TRBJ1-2; 7 bases match TRBD1. Germline loops: CDR1 SGDLS, CDR2 YYNGEE. There are 12 residues in the CDR3. V dropped 6 bases and J dropped 5; count of bases not matched to a gene: 4. The DNA for the CDR3 is TGTGCCAGCAAGGGGGCGGATTATGGCTACACCTTC. Translated: CASKGADYGYTF.

This chain uses TRBV15 with TRBJ1-2, with 9 positions matching TRBD1. The CDR3 is 14 residues long. V dropped 5 bases and J dropped 4; count of bases not matched to a gene: 5. Germline CDR1 and CDR2: LNHNV and YYDKDF (reference sequence). CDR3 protein: CATSLGQGFYGYTF. For the CDR3, the DNA is TGTGCCACCAGCTTAGGACAGGGGTTCTATGGCTACACCTTC.

This clonotype showed up many times. The gene calls are TRBV18 and TRBJ2-7; D uncertain. V dropped 2 bases and J dropped 2 bases, with 7 bases sitting between them. CDR1 is KGHSH and CDR2 is LQKENI in the germline V gene. The CDR3 has 13 residues. The CDR3 region has the DNA TGTGCCAGCTCACCATCGCCGGCCTACGAGCAGTACTTC. Encoded protein: CASSPSPAYEQYF.

Ten or more counts support this clonotype. The chain joins TRBV6-1 to TRBJ1-5; 7 bases are shared with TRBD1. This CDR3 has 17 residues. Germline V gene lookup returns CDR1 MNHNS and CDR2 SASEGT. The V and J ends lost 6 bases and 2 bases, in that order; junction bases with no gene match: 13. CDR3 in amino acids: CASSPVSGGKGNQPQHF. Here the CDR3 DNA reads TGTGCCAGCAGCCCCGTGTCAGGGGGTAAGGGCAATCAGCCCCAGCATTTT.

This clonotype has more than one count but fewer than ten. The rearrangement links TRBV20-1 to TRBJ2-6, with no clear D. This CDR3 comprises 13 residues. Per the germline V gene, CDR1 is DFQATT and CDR2 is SNEGSKA (reference sequence). The V gene lost 6 bases and the J gene lost 1 base, with 7 bases spanning the gap. The CDR3 here is CSAAGSGANVLTF. CDR3 sequence (DNA): TGCAGTGCCGCAGGATCTGGGGCCAACGTCCTGACTTTC.

This clonotype was counted at least ten times. The chain combines TRBV3-1 with TRBJ1-5, with TRBD1 identical over 11 bases. V shed 3 bases and J 12 bases; nucleotides not matched to a gene: 4. Germline V CDR1 and CDR2: LGHDT, YNNKEL (reference sequence). There are 13 residues in the CDR3. For the CDR3, the DNA is TGTGCCAGCAGCCAGGACAGGGGGCTAGTCCAGCATTTT. Its translation is CASSQDRGLVQHF.

Many counts were recorded for this clonotype. This chain connects TRBV20-1 to TRBJ2-1; D is possibly TRBD2 (6 bases). V dropped 7 bases and J dropped 5 bases, with 24 bases sitting between them. Germline assignment: CDR1 DFQATT and CDR2 SNEGSKA (reference sequence). The CDR3 is 16 residues long. The DNA of the CDR3 is TGCAGTGATTACGGGCTAGCCGCGGGACCAAACAATGAGCAGTTCTTC. Its translation is CSDYGLAAGPNNEQFF.

Concerning this clonotype: This sequence may be a read error, since a much larger clone differs from it by one base. The chain links TRBV28 to TRBJ2-7, with D perhaps matching TRBD2 (5 bases). CDR3 size: 15 residues. CDR1 and CDR2 (germline): MDHEN, SYDVKM. Trimming stripped 6 bases from V and 3 bases from J, with 18 bases between. CDR3 sequence reads: CASRIRESGYYEQYF. In DNA form, the CDR3 reads TGTGCCAGCAGGATTAGGGAGTCAGGATACTACGAGCAGTACTTC.

The chain combines TRBV20-1 with TRBJ1-1, with TRBD1 identical over 9 bases. The CDR3 runs to 15 residues. J was trimmed by 5 bases and V by 1 base; bases with no gene match: 8. In germline, CDR1 is DFQATT, CDR2 SNEGSKA (reference sequence). CDR3 in amino acids: CSARAWTGVRTEAFF. Written as DNA, the CDR3 is TGCAGTGCTAGAGCGTGGACAGGGGTGAGGACTGAAGCTTTCTTT.